The clone carrying this T cell receptor beta chain was found a few times. Its matching antigen is unknown. The sample is drawn from a study of T cells after yellow fever vaccination. General observations from the study: Weaker, the secondary response peaked sooner, at day 5 versus 15. Reappearance after the booster was seen for most primary-vaccination clones, at more than 95% CD4 and 80% to 90% CD8. Repertoires obtained by FACS sorting could include abundant clonotypes that entered as contaminants from the bulk population.

The germline gives CDR1 SGHTA, CDR2 FQGNSA. This CDR3 has 16 amino acids. V was pared by 1 base and J by 3 bases, with 7 bases of the junction left unmatched. As TCR cDNA was made by 5'RACE template switching, a universal primer site and UMIs were added. MiXCR, run by TCRdb on the 5' RACE reads, gives a single entry per CDR3 protein. The top ten clones hold 20% to 25% of a sample with 250,000 to 400,000 distinct CDR3 sequences, over 4% of them seen once. This TCR was sampled from a man between 18 and 29 years old who received the YFV17D yellow fever vaccine. This specimen consisted of PBMCs, obtained 5 days after the yellow fever booster vaccination. The J gene is TRBJ2-5, the V gene TRBV7-2, with 8 nucleotides matching TRBD2. CDR3 in DNA: TGTGCCAGCAGCTTAGGCCCTGCGGGGGGAGAAGAGACCCAGTACTTC. Translated, it gives CASSLGPAGGEETQYF. Based on the CDR3 plus reference TRBV7-2 and TRBJ2-5, the full variable domain is GAGVSQSPSNKVTEKGKDVELRCDPISGHTALYWYRQSLGQGLEFLIYFQGNSAPDKSGLPSDRFSAERTGGSVSTLTIQRTQQEDSAVYLCASSLGPAGGEETQYFGPGTRLLVL.